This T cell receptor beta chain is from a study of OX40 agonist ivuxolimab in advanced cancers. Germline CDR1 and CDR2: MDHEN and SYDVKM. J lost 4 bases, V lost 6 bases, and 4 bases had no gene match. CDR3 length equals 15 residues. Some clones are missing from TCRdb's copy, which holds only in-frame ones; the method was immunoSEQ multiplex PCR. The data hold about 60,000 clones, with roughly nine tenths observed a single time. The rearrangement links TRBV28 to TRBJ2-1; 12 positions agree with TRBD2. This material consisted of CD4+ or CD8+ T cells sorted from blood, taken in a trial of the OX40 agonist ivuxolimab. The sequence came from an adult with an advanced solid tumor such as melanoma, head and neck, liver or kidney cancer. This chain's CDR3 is CASSRLAGDYNEQFF. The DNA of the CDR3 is TGTGCCAGCAGCCGACTAGCGGGGGATTACAATGAGCAGTTCTTC.